The TCR beta chain under discussion was sequenced for a study of vaccination and CD4 T cells after COVID-19 (dated 2022 in TCRdb). Study-level background: SARS-CoV-2 positivity had been established in the convalescent patients by nasal swab PCR, and mild disease was recorded in about 9 of these patients and severe disease in one. The convalescent cohort comprised six males and four females, including two Hispanic individuals, seven Caucasians, two Asians and one multiracial person. Participants received two doses of either the Pfizer-BioNTech BNT162b2 vaccine (n=8) or the Moderna mRNA-1273 vaccine (n=2). Post-COVID blood samples from convalescent patients were collected a median of approximately 100 days after diagnosis, with a range of roughly 35 to 170 days. Post-vaccine blood samples were collected a median of around 2.5 months after the second vaccine dose, ranging from about 12 to 241 days. The cultures were stimulated with overlapping spike peptide pools from SARS-CoV-2 and from the common cold coronaviruses HCoV-NL63, HCoV-OC43 and HCoV-229E. Control cultures received a CEFX viral epitope pool as the positive control, an HIV-1 Nef peptide pool as the negative control, or no peptide. In under 13 COVID-19 convalescent patients and a handful of infection-naive healthy vaccine recipients, researchers compared the spike-specific CD4+ TCR repertoire from before mRNA vaccination with the repertoire from after. Findings and caveats that apply to the study as a whole: The median count of SARS-CoV-2-reactive clonotypes went up from 21 after infection to more than 30 after vaccination, although the change was not significant. Of the vaccine-specific clones found in convalescent patients, nearly all (304 of 307) were mono-reactive for SARS-CoV-2 spike instead of being cross-reactive with common cold coronaviruses. In convalescent patients, a median 86.3% of post-vaccine SARS-CoV-2-reactive clones were detected only after vaccination, and vaccine-specific priming was suggested by this finding. The number of convalescent patients in the study was relatively small, and the study did not examine early timepoints following natural infection.

This clonotype was observed a handful of times. Its binding antigen is unknown. Within one base of it there is no much larger clone, and no base qualities were kept. Library generation was performed with PCR. DNA from cultured CD4+ T cells underwent TCR sequencing with the Oncomine TCR Beta short-read assay at the Johns Hopkins FTIC core. The QIAamp micro DNA kit was used to extract genomic DNA from the cultured CD4+ T cells. Oncomine TCR Beta libraries made from cultured CD4+ T cells were pooled using unique dual indexes and sequenced on an Illumina iSeq 100. Regarding the original processing steps: Non-productive sequences were removed, and CDR3s that did not start with C, did not end with F or W, or were shorter than 7 amino acids were discarded. Antigen-specific clonotypes were identified using the MANAFEST web application through comparison of peptide-stimulated wells with reference and other culture wells. For a clone to be called positive, the clone needed an FDR below 0.05, an odds ratio above 5, and a productive frequency above 0.1% in at least two of three replicate wells. Clonotypes that were significantly expanded in both SARS-CoV-2 spike wells and at least one common cold coronavirus spike condition were defined as cross-reactive. Levenshtein distances (stringdist) and unrooted phylogenetic trees (ape) in R version 3.6.1 were used to assess CDR3 homology. Through fastp at Q25 and MiXCR, TCRdb rebuilt clones from the public reads, retaining in-frame beta chains. Duplicate CDR3 protein sequences are folded into a single record with the most common DNA and genes. TCRdb's processing, not the authors', yielded these V and J calls. In this sample the table shows around 20,000 distinct CDR3 sequences, 44% of which occur a single time. 20% to 30% of the sample is in the top ten clones.

The CDR3 contains 13 residues, cysteine and phenylalanine counted. Of the read, only the CDR3 DNA is kept; its 39 bases are in frame from base 1. Taken from the germline V gene, the CDR1 and CDR2 loops are SGHRS and YFSETQ. This specimen's treatment or condition label, interpreted: roughly 11-day PBMC culture with coronavirus spike peptide pools or control peptides (ViraFEST assay). The ViraFEST assay was used in the study, in which antigen-specific T cells were expanded with peptide pools and expanded clonotypes were subsequently identified by TCR sequencing. The convalescent patients' positive SARS-CoV-2 PCR tests fell between March and December 2020, which was before the Alpha, Beta and Delta variants emerged in the United States. Each well held more than 1.5 million PBMCs cultured in IMDM containing roughly 5% human AB serum and around 10 IU/ml IL-2, with around 9.7 ug/ml peptide pools added. On days 3 and 7, half of the culture medium was replaced with fresh IL-2-containing medium. Once the cells had been in culture for around nine days, the EasySep CD4+ T cell isolation kit was used to isolate CD4+ T cells by negative selection. Ficoll-Paque Plus gradient centrifugation was used to isolate PBMCs from whole blood, and the isolated PBMCs were then either used fresh or cryopreserved at -140C. Triplicate wells were generally used for each culture condition.

Recombination linked TRBV5-1 to TRBJ2-1; the D gene is perhaps TRBD2, on 6 matching bases. The J call could be wrong; TRBJ2-5 is a better fit for the DNA end. The sequencing used CD4+ T cells from blood, cultured in vitro, collected before SARS-CoV-2 vaccination. The sequence derives from a human donor who had recovered from COVID-19. The nucleotides read TGCGCCAGCAGCTTGGAGGAGGGAGAGACCCAGTACTTC. Its amino acids are CASSLEEGETQYF.